This T cell receptor (beta chain) was sequenced during a study of tumor-infiltrating lymphocytes in primary liver carcinoma. Extraction of RNA together with DNA used about 17-30 mg of unsorted bulk tissue. Concerning this clonotype: The CDR3 ends on some other residue instead of the conserved phenylalanine or tryptophan, so this is likely a read error.

TCR beta cDNA was prepared out of roughly 500 ng total RNA by means of a constant-region primer. TCR beta libraries came from three nested multiplex PCR rounds using slightly modified ARM-PCR. Investigators reported that the first two PCR rounds, at roughly 11 cycles each, used TRBV1-TRBV30 forward primers with a C-beta reverse primer. MiXCR, run by TCRdb on the multiplex PCR reads, gives a single entry per CDR3 protein. The sample lists approximately 37,000 distinct CDR3 sequences; 74% were seen once. The CDR3 has 15 residues. The ends were cut back, 0 bases at V and 11 bases at J, with 19 bases in the middle. Looked up from germline, CDR1 is LGHNA and CDR2 is YNFKEQ.

This receptor was obtained from a man in his forties or fifties with primary liver carcinoma and hepatitis B virus infection. This chain uses TRBV4-2 with TRBJ2-5, with D perhaps TRBD1 (6 bases). Input material: liver tumor tissue from sampling region 4. The sample's subset: tumor region T4, right-lateral pole. CDR3 sequence: CASSQELGGSVTQYI. In nucleotides, the CDR3 is TGTGCCAGCAGCCAAGAACTAGGGGGATCGGTGACACAGTACATC.